The 30 T cell receptor beta chains in this list originate from one sample, sequenced in a study of human T cells and chemical hapten exposure. TCRdb processed the RACE reads anew with MiXCR; each CDR3 protein has one entry. The table includes 85,000 to 100,000 distinct CDR3 sequences, about 28% detected once. Time point specified: patch test 3, about 24 weeks after DPC sensitization. Noted treatment: therapeutic diphenylcyclopropenone sensitization with weekly scalp DPC. The source material was whole blood, sampled in connection with sensitization to the hapten diphenylcyclopropenone (DPC). These receptors originate from a man in his forties or fifties with alopecia areata. Some clones in this sample may be carry-over from other donors' samples.

The chain links TRBV25-1 to TRBJ2-1; a possible D gene is TRBD2 (6 bases). V lost 1 base to trimming and J lost 7 bases, with 8 bases between them. Germline V gives CDR1 MGHDK, CDR2 SYGVNS. This CDR3 region has 13 residues. Here the CDR3 DNA reads TGTGCCAGCAGTGAATTCGGGAGAAATGAGCAGTTCTTC. It translates to CASSEFGRNEQFF.

This clonotype was found a few times. V usage is TRBV29-1 and J usage is TRBJ2-3; the D is unclear. This CDR3 is built from 12 residues. The germline V gene encodes CDR1 SQVTM and CDR2 ANQGSEA. V was trimmed by 1 base and J by 8 bases, leaving 10 bases between them. The CDR3 is CSVEGSSRTQYF. The CDR3 DNA follows: TGCAGCGTTGAAGGGTCTTCGCGTACGCAGTATTTT.

The chain is built from TRBV5-1 and TRBJ1-1; maybe TRBD1 (5 bases). The CDR3 has 15 amino acids. Per the germline V gene, CDR1 is SGHRS and CDR2 is YFSETQ. V lost 3 bases and J 0 bases, leaving 12 bases between the germline ends. CDR3 sequence (DNA): TGCGCCAGCAGCTGGAACAGGAACATGAACACTGAAGCTTTCTTT. It is translated as CASSWNRNMNTEAFF.

This clonotype was picked up a small number of times. The chain couples TRBV28 to TRBJ1-1; no clear D. V lost 1 base and J 1 base, leaving 10 bases between the germline ends. This CDR3 has 15 residues. The germline gives CDR1 MDHEN, CDR2 SYDVKM. CDR3 bases: TGTGCCAGCAGTTTATCGCCGGAGAGGAACACTGAAGCTTTCTTT. Its protein is CASSLSPERNTEAFF.

The chain combines TRBV4-1 with TRBJ2-7, with TRBD2 identical over 9 bases. Germline V gene lookup returns CDR1 MGHRA and CDR2 YSYEKL. The CDR3 is 18 amino acids. Trimming at V came to 1 base and at J to 1 base, leaving 11 bases not matched to a gene. CDR3 amino acids: CASSQGQGGLAGSYEQYF. The CDR3 DNA reads as TGCGCCAGCAGCCAAGGCCAGGGAGGGCTAGCGGGATCCTACGAGCAGTACTTC.

The V and J genes are TRBV6-5 and TRBJ1-5; D is perhaps TRBD1 (5 bases). The CDR3 consists of 16 residues. The V and J ends lost 4 bases and 3 bases respectively, with 16 bases between them. In germline, CDR1 is MNHEY, CDR2 SVGAGI. CDR3 amino acids: CASSSLREGPNQPQHF. For the CDR3, the DNA is TGTGCCAGCAGTTCCCTCAGGGAAGGGCCCAATCAGCCCCAGCATTTT.

This chain connects TRBV20-1 to TRBJ1-5; maybe TRBD1 (6 bases). This CDR3 spans 17 amino acids. Germline V gene lookup returns CDR1 DFQATT and CDR2 SNEGSKA (reference sequence). The ends were cut back, 2 bases at V and 0 bases at J, with 17 bases in the middle. The CDR3 spells CSARPPLTGTSNQPQHF. The CDR3 nucleotides are TGCAGTGCTAGACCACCTTTGACAGGTACTAGCAATCAGCCCCAGCATTTT.

This chain joins TRBV10-3 and TRBJ2-5; D remains ambiguous. Germline CDR1 ENHRY, CDR2 SYGVKD. This CDR3 contains 14 residues. Trimming stripped 3 bases from V and 5 bases from J, with 13 bases between. The CDR3 is CAISDFGSKETQYF. CDR3 DNA: TGTGCCATCAGTGATTTCGGGTCCAAGGAGACCCAGTACTTC.

The chain uses TRBV29-1 and TRBJ2-5, with D perhaps TRBD1 (5 bases). Per the germline V gene, CDR1 is SQVTM and CDR2 is ANQGSEA. This CDR3 comprises 13 residues. The V end was cut by 3 bases, the J end by 0 bases, with 8 bases between. The CDR3 protein is CSVERQNQETQYF. CDR3 DNA sequence: TGCAGCGTTGAGCGACAGAACCAAGAGACCCAGTACTTC.

V gene TRBV5-6 combines with J gene TRBJ1-3; unclear D gene. In germline, CDR1 is SGHDT, CDR2 YYEEEE. The CDR3 consists of 14 residues. Trimming pared 2 bases from V and 3 bases from J, leaving 9 bases between. CDR3 sequence: CASSLSGNGNTIYF. The DNA of the CDR3 is TGTGCCAGCAGCTTATCCGGGAATGGAAACACCATATATTTT.

The V gene is TRBV12-3 or TRBV12-4, the J gene TRBJ2-2; TRBD1 aligns across 9 bases. CDR3 length: 15 residues. With V trimmed by 5 bases and J by 3 bases, 4 bases remained unmatched. The CDR3 sequence: CASSTGDRDTGELFF. The CDR3 nucleotides read TGTGCCAGCAGTACCGGGGACAGGGACACCGGGGAGCTGTTTTTT.

This clonotype showed up just a few times. The rearrangement links TRBV7-9 to TRBJ2-7; no reliable D call. Trimming removed 5 bases at V and 4 bases at J, with 12 bases between. Germline V lookup: CDR1 SEHNR, CDR2 FQNEAQ (reference sequence). The CDR3 loop spans 13 amino acids. CDR3 sequence reads: CASSPPLGYEQYF. CDR3 coding DNA: TGTGCCAGCAGCCCCCCGCTGGGGTACGAGCAGTACTTC.

This clonotype was observed a handful of times. The chain combines TRBV9 with TRBJ1-2; 7 bases map to TRBD1. Germline-derived CDR1 and CDR2 are SGDLS and YYNGEE. The CDR3 has 15 amino acids. J was trimmed by 3 bases and V by 3 bases; bases with no gene match: 8. CDR3 loop: CASSGTDRDYYGYTF. The CDR3 DNA reads TGTGCCAGCAGCGGAACCGACAGGGATTACTATGGCTACACCTTC. Supplemented by reference TRBV9 and TRBJ1-2, the full variable domain reads DSGVTQTPKHLITATGQRVTLRCSPRSGDLSVYWYQQSLDQGLQFLIQYYNGEERAKGNILERFSAQQFPDLHSELNLSSLELGDSALYFCASSGTDRDYYGYTFGSGTRLTVV.

The chain employs TRBV7-2 and TRBJ1-2; no definite D call. V lost 1 base and J 4 bases, leaving 7 bases between the germline ends. The CDR3 totals 13 residues. Germline-derived CDR1 and CDR2 are SGHTA and FQGNSA. The CDR3 sequence: CASSLDGRYGYTF. The CDR3 DNA reads as TGTGCCAGCAGCTTAGACGGACGCTATGGCTACACCTTC.

This clonotype was detected only a few times. This chain joins TRBV12-3 or TRBV12-4 and TRBJ2-5; 7 bases fit TRBD2. The CDR3 consists of 14 residues. The V gene end was trimmed by 5 bases and the J gene end by 2 bases; junction bases not matched to a gene: 5. DNA for the CDR3: TGTGCCAGCAGTAAACTAGCGTCACAAGAGACCCAGTACTTC. This encodes CASSKLASQETQYF.

This clonotype was seen more than once but under ten times. The rearrangement uses TRBV4-3 and TRBJ2-1; 7 bases line up with TRBD2. With 0 bases clipped from V and 6 bases from J, the junction kept 8 bases outside the gene matches. Germline lookup yields CDR1 LGHNA and CDR2 YSLEER. This CDR3 spans 16 amino acids. The chain's CDR3 is CASSQDGGGRFNEQFF. The CDR3 DNA follows: TGCGCCAGCAGCCAAGATGGGGGAGGGAGGTTCAATGAGCAGTTCTTC.

This clonotype was seen a handful of times. The chain recombines TRBV29-1 with TRBJ1-1, with 8 bases lining up with TRBD1. V lost 5 bases to trimming and J lost 6 bases; unmatched junction nucleotides: 5. There are 12 residues in the CDR3. Per germline, CDR1 SQVTM and CDR2 ANQGSEA. For the CDR3, the DNA is TGCAGCGTTTCGGACAGGGAAGCTGAAGCTTTCTTT. Translating it yields CSVSDREAEAFF. Full variable domain (remainder filled in from reference TRBV29-1 and TRBJ1-1): SAVISQKPSRDICQRGTSLTIQCQVDSQVTMMFWYRQQPGQSLTLIATANQGSEATYESGFVIDKFPISRPNLTFSTLTVSNMSPEDSSIYLCSVSDREAEAFFGQGTRLTVV.

This clonotype was seen more than once but under ten times. The DNA for the CDR3 is TGCGCCAGCAGGCCCGGGGTGCAAGAGACCCAGTACTTC. Amino acids: CASRPGVQETQYF. The chain carries TRBV5-1 and TRBJ2-5; possible D gene TRBD2, 5 bases. V was cut by 5 bases and J by 2 bases, with 10 bases left in between. This CDR3 comprises 13 residues. Per the germline V gene, CDR1 is SGHRS and CDR2 is YFSETQ.

On this clonotype: The limits of the CDR3 on the DNA are not certain, so only TCRdb's listed CDR3 is given. The genes are TRBV27 and TRBJ2-6; TRBD1 reflects the table's D call only, with no check against the DNA. The CDR3 contains 19 residues when both ends are counted. Germline V lookup: CDR1 MNHEY, CDR2 SMNVEV (reference sequence). The CDR3 loop is CASSFLAGCQHSGANVLTF.

The gene calls are TRBV29-1 and TRBJ2-7; 10 bases are shared with TRBD1. The CDR3 covers 14 residues. V was clipped by 8 bases and J by 3 bases; unmatched bases: 10. Germline CDR1 reads SQVTM; CDR2 reads ANQGSEA. The CDR3 region has the DNA TGCAGCCCTTCTCGGGACAGGGGTTACTACGAGCAGTACTTC. This translates into CSPSRDRGYYEQYF.

The genes are TRBV29-1 and TRBJ1-1; possible D gene TRBD1, 6 bases. This CDR3 is built from 12 residues. CDR1 SQVTM and CDR2 ANQGSEA come from the germline V gene. Trimming removed 6 bases at V and 2 bases at J, with 10 bases between. In nucleotides, the CDR3 is TGCAGCGTCGACAGGAGCAACACTGAAGCTTTCTTT. Amino acids: CSVDRSNTEAFF.

This clonotype has just a few counts. The rearrangement joins TRBV14 to TRBJ2-7; 8 bases fit TRBD1. The V and J ends lost 3 bases and 2 bases, in that order; junction bases with no gene match: 6. Germline loops: CDR1 SGHDN, CDR2 FVKESK. This CDR3 contains 15 residues. Here the CDR3 DNA reads TGTGCCAGCAGCCACCTAGGGACAGGAGCCTACGAGCAGTACTTC. Encoded protein: CASSHLGTGAYEQYF.

The chain has TRBV20-1 and TRBJ2-3; D is ambiguous. With 3 bases removed from V and 6 bases from J, the gap between germline ends came to 7 bases. Germline loops: CDR1 DFQATT, CDR2 SNEGSKA (reference sequence). This CDR3 spans 11 amino acids. CDR3 in DNA: TGCAGTGCTAGTTCCGGTGATACGCAGTATTTT. This codes for CSASSGDTQYF.

This chain joins TRBV24-1 and TRBJ2-1, with 12 bases matching TRBD2. The length of the CDR3 is 16 residues. Germline V gene sequence: CDR1 KGHDR, CDR2 SFDVKD. The trim removed 4 bases at V and 6 bases at J, leaving 6 bases unmatched. The CDR3 DNA reads TGTGCCACCAGTGACCCTAGCGGGAGGGCCATCAATGAGCAGTTCTTC. Its translation: CATSDPSGRAINEQFF.

This clonotype has just a few counts. V is TRBV12-3 or TRBV12-4 and J is TRBJ1-5; D gene uncertain. The CDR3 is made up of 14 amino acids. Deletions cut 4 bases from V and 4 bases from J, with 11 bases between. CDR3 loop: CASSWASQNQPQHF. The CDR3 coding sequence is TGTGCCAGCAGTTGGGCCAGCCAAAATCAGCCCCAGCATTTT.

This rearrangement joins TRBV5-1 to TRBJ2-1; 14 bases align to TRBD2. Germline trimming cut 4 bases from V and 0 bases from J; bases unmatched to any gene: 3. Germline V gives CDR1 SGHRS, CDR2 YFSETQ. The CDR3 loop spans 17 amino acids. CDR3 nucleotide sequence: TGCGCCAGCAGCGCCGGGACTAGCGGGAGCTCCTACAATGAGCAGTTCTTC. Its protein is CASSAGTSGSSYNEQFF. The whole variable domain, remainder taken from reference TRBV5-1 and TRBJ2-1, is KAGVTQTPRYLIKTRGQQVTLSCSPISGHRSVSWYQQTPGQGLQFLFEYFSETQRNKGNFPGRFSGRQFSNSRSEMNVSTLELGDSALYLCASSAGTSGSSYNEQFFGPGTRLTVL.

The chain combines TRBV3-1 with TRBJ1-1, with D unresolved. The length of the CDR3 is 13 residues. Germline lookup yields CDR1 LGHDT and CDR2 YNNKEL (reference sequence). Trimming removed 3 bases at V and 2 bases at J, with 7 bases between. The CDR3 sequence is CASSQFQNTEAFF. The CDR3 DNA sequence: TGTGCCAGCAGCCAGTTTCAAAACACTGAAGCTTTCTTT.

The CDR3 DNA reads TGTGCCAGTAACACCAGAAACACAGATACGCAGTATTTT. Its translation: CASNTRNTDTQYF. The chain is built from TRBV12-3 or TRBV12-4 and TRBJ2-3; D is uncertain. Trimming left V 9 bases short and J 2 bases short, with 12 bases between. This CDR3 spans 13 amino acids.

CDR3 protein: CASSRRQSFQETQYF. The CDR3 DNA is TGTGCCAGCAGTAGGAGACAGAGTTTCCAAGAGACCCAGTACTTC. This rearrangement joins TRBV9 to TRBJ2-5; D possibly corresponds to TRBD1 (5 bases). Germline CDR1 and CDR2: SGDLS and YYNGEE. This CDR3 region has 15 residues. The V and J ends lost 5 bases and 1 base respectively, with 15 bases between them.

V is TRBV2 and J is TRBJ2-3; TRBD2 might be the D (5 bases). Germline-derived CDR1 and CDR2 are SNHLY and FYNNEI. V lost 10 bases and J lost 0, with 14 bases in between. The CDR3 is 14 amino acids. The CDR3: CATTEGTSTDTQYF. For the CDR3, the DNA is TGTGCCACAACAGAGGGAACTAGCACAGATACGCAGTATTTT.